This TCR beta chain was sequenced for a study of vaccination effects on CD4 cells after COVID-19. Peptide-pool stimulation followed by sequencing identified expanded antigen-specific CD4+ clonotypes in the ViraFEST assay. Scientists isolated CD4+ T cells after an approximately 10-day culture period ended. Testing of the vaccine recipients showed negative nucleocapsid antibodies and no prior SARS-CoV-2 infection. A few million PBMC per well received approximately 9.4 IU/ml IL-2 and approximately 9.2 ug/ml peptides in culture. Produced via immunoSEQ multiplex PCR; TCRdb's table is partial and in-frame only. Of 35,000 to 50,000 clones in the sample, around 77% were seen once. Per germline, CDR1 MNHEY and CDR2 SVGAGI. The CDR3 has 15 residues. The V segment lost 7 bases and the J segment 4 bases; nucleotides outside the gene matches: 11. Study-level results: Vaccine- and infection-induced clones showed marked clonal contraction late following vaccination. Within healthy vaccinees, only 1 of 255 vaccine-induced clones displayed cross-reactivity with common cold coronaviruses.

As for this clone: What it binds is unknown.

The sequenced sample was CD4+ T cells from PBMCs cultured with HCoV-NL63 spike peptides, obtained before COVID-19 vaccination. The J gene is TRBJ1-2, the V gene TRBV6-5; 8 positions agree with TRBD1. This receptor was obtained from a human donor who received a COVID-19 vaccine. The CDR3 DNA follows: TGTGCCAGCATATTAGACAGGGGAGACCTCTATGGCTACACCTTC. It translates to CASILDRGDLYGYTF.